This TCR beta chain emerged from a study of cytomegalovirus exposure and HLA in healthy donors. On this clone: Its specificity is not known.

Study-wide points: In most subjects, TCR beta sequences reportedly gave accurate predictions of HLA-A and HLA-B alleles.

The PCR used 60 Vbeta and 13 Jbeta primers. Only in-frame clones appear in the TCRdb table, and some are missing; sequencing was by immunoSEQ multiplex PCR. The sample records 95,000 to 150,000 clones, just over 65% being singletons. CDR3 size: 15 residues. Germline lookup yields CDR1 SNHLY and CDR2 FYNNEI. J gave up 3 bases and V 8 bases, and 9 bases lay outside the gene matches. The chain uses TRBV2 and TRBJ1-3; 8 bases are shared with TRBD1. The sequence was obtained from a man between 18 and 35 years old in good health and CMV-seronegative. Sequenced material: PBMCs. The CDR3 nucleotides are TGTGCCAGCCGTTTGACAGGGGCCTATGGAAACACCATATATTTT. It codes for CASRLTGAYGNTIYF.